Below, 19 T cell receptor beta chains from the same sample are listed, as sequenced in a study of blood T cell repertoires in COVID-19. Libraries were prepared by immunoSEQ multiplex PCR; TCRdb keeps only in-frame clonotypes and omits some of them. The sample includes 250,000 or so clones, 70% to 85% of them seen just once. What was sequenced was peripheral blood. These receptors all come from a middle-aged man who had recovered from COVID-19.

This clone was counted a single time. This chain joins TRBV10-1 and TRBJ2-3; tentatively, D is TRBD1 (6 bases). CDR3 length equals 13 residues. Germline V gives CDR1 WNHNN, CDR2 SYGVQD (reference sequence). V dropped 7 bases and J dropped 2 bases, with 10 bases sitting between them. CDR3 sequence (DNA): TGCGCCAGCACCGGACAGTCCACAGATACGCAGTATTTT. This gives the protein CASTGQSTDTQYF.

The CDR3 loop reads CASSLPYNEQFF. CDR3 DNA sequence: TGTGCCAGCAGCCTACCTTACAATGAGCAGTTCTTC. This chain connects TRBV6-6 to TRBJ2-1, with D unresolved. Germline-derived CDR1 and CDR2 are MNHNY and SVGAGI (reference sequence). The ends were cut back, 6 bases at V and 4 bases at J, with 7 bases in the middle. The CDR3 is 12 amino acids.

The chain recombines TRBV6-5 with TRBJ1-4; 7 nucleotides line up with TRBD1. The CDR3 extends over 14 amino acids. Losses at the gene ends were 6 bases for V and 5 bases for J; bases not matched to a gene: 6. Germline CDR1 is MNHEY and CDR2 is SVGAGI. The CDR3 here is CASSPDRVNEKLFF. The CDR3 nucleotides read TGTGCCAGCAGCCCAGACAGGGTGAATGAAAAACTGTTTTTT.

CDR3 nucleotides: TGCGCCAGCAGCCAAGATTGGCAGGGGCACTCCTACGAGCAGTACTTC. Protein product: CASSQDWQGHSYEQYF. V gene TRBV4-3 combines with J gene TRBJ2-7; a weak D match, TRBD1 (6 bases). CDR1 LGHNA and CDR2 YSLEER come from the germline V gene. V gave up 0 bases and J gave up 0 bases, with 12 bases separating them. The CDR3 has 16 amino acids.

V usage is TRBV6-5 and J usage is TRBJ2-1; possibly TRBD1 for D (6 bases). Germline CDR1 MNHEY, CDR2 SVGAGI. V dropped 8 bases and J dropped 3 bases, with 8 bases sitting between them. The length of the CDR3 is 12 residues. CDR3 nucleotide sequence: TGTGCCAGCGGACAGATCTACAATGAGCAGTTCTTC. Residues: CASGQIYNEQFF.

The table lists this clone with a few counts. The chain has TRBV4-1 and TRBJ2-3; D perhaps matches TRBD2 (6 bases). V dropped 1 base and J dropped 0 bases, with 8 bases sitting between them. The germline CDR1 and CDR2 sequences are MGHRA and YSYEKL. The CDR3 loop spans 15 amino acids. CDR3 in DNA: TGCGCCAGCAGCCAAGCGGGGGTTAGCACAGATACGCAGTATTTT. This codes for CASSQAGVSTDTQYF.

This sequence joins TRBV18 and TRBJ2-2, with 13 bases aligning to TRBD2. Trimming removed 3 bases from V and 5 bases from J; junction bases left unmatched: 3. The germline CDR1 and CDR2 sequences are KGHSH and LQKENI. The CDR3 sequence is 16 residues long. The CDR3 DNA reads TGTGCCAGCTCACCTGGGACTAGCGGGGATACCGGGGAGCTGTTTTTT. Protein sequence: CASSPGTSGDTGELFF.

This clone came up once. The chain carries TRBV12-3 or TRBV12-4 and TRBJ1-6; D is undetermined. This CDR3 contains 12 residues. V lost 5 bases to trimming and J lost 9 bases, with 8 bases between them. CDR3 in amino acids: CASSPERSPLHF. CDR3 in DNA: TGTGCCAGCAGTCCTGAGCGTTCACCCCTCCACTTT.

V gene TRBV4-3 combines with J gene TRBJ1-2, with TRBD1 identical over 8 bases. J gave up 6 bases and V 0 bases, and 6 bases lay outside the gene matches. Germline assignment: CDR1 LGHNA and CDR2 YSLEER. CDR3 size: 15 residues. This CDR3 reads CASSQDVGDRNGYTF. Written as DNA, the CDR3 is TGCGCCAGCAGCCAAGATGTGGGGGACAGGAATGGCTACACCTTC.

The J gene is TRBJ1-2, the V gene TRBV12-3 or TRBV12-4; possibly TRBD1 for D (5 bases). V lost 5 bases, J lost 4 bases, and 8 bases lay in between. There are 12 residues in the CDR3. CDR3 coding DNA: TGTGCCAGCAGTCAGACAGCCTATGGCTACACCTTC. It is translated as CASSQTAYGYTF.

This clone was observed a handful of times. The chain joins TRBV18 to TRBJ2-5; 8 positions match TRBD2. This CDR3 contains 14 residues. From germline, CDR1 is KGHSH and CDR2 LQKENI. V was pared by 4 bases and J by 3 bases, with 4 bases of the junction left unmatched. The chain's CDR3 is CASSLAGTKETQYF. CDR3 nucleotides: TGTGCCAGCTCACTAGCGGGAACAAAAGAGACCCAGTACTTC.

A few counts support this clone. This rearrangement joins TRBV2 to TRBJ2-2; TRBD1 is a possible D gene (5 bases). V was trimmed by 5 bases and J by 4 bases, leaving 14 bases between them. In germline, CDR1 is SNHLY, CDR2 FYNNEI. The CDR3 is made up of 15 amino acids. This CDR3 reads CASSIQGTSTGELFF. The CDR3 DNA reads as TGTGCCAGCAGTATTCAGGGAACGAGCACCGGGGAGCTGTTTTTT.

The chain carries TRBV3-1 (or the pseudogene TRBV3-2) and TRBJ1-5, with D uncertain. CDR3 length equals 16 residues. Trimming took 5 bases from V and 2 from J, leaving 16 bases between them. CDR1 LGHDT and CDR2 YNNKEL come from the germline V gene (reference sequence). DNA of the CDR3: TGTGCCAGCAGCGCTGGGAGGGCCGAGGGCAATCAGCCCCAGCATTTT. Protein product: CASSAGRAEGNQPQHF.

This clone was observed at least ten times. Other DNA sequences from this sample encode an identical CDR3 as well. This chain joins TRBV7-2 and TRBJ1-1, with D possibly TRBD1 on 5 matching bases. The CDR3 is 14 amino acids. Germline V gene lookup returns CDR1 SGHTA and CDR2 FQGNSA. With 3 bases removed from V and 1 base from J, the gap between germline ends came to 9 bases. As DNA, the CDR3 is TGTGCCAGCAGCTTTGGGGGAGGGAACACTGAAGCTTTCTTT. Translating gives CASSFGGGNTEAFF.

The CDR3 protein is CASSPTGTSIVHEQFF. DNA of the CDR3: TGTGCCAGCAGCCCCACCGGGACTAGCATCGTCCATGAGCAGTTCTTC. V and J are TRBV7-6 and TRBJ2-1; 9 bases map to TRBD2. Germline trimming cut 5 bases from V and 8 bases from J; bases unmatched to any gene: 13. The CDR3 extends over 16 amino acids. Germline V gives CDR1 SGHVS, CDR2 FNYEAQ.

The chain has TRBV5-6 and TRBJ2-7; unclear D gene. Trimming pared 3 bases from V and 0 bases from J, leaving 13 bases between. CDR1 is SGHDT and CDR2 is YYEEEE in the germline V gene. The CDR3 consists of 15 residues. The CDR3 DNA sequence: TGTGCCAGCAGCTCCCTATCGTCTCGCTCCTACGAGCAGTACTTC. This translates into CASSSLSSRSYEQYF.

In its sample, this clone was seen many times. The chain joins TRBV7-8 to TRBJ2-2, with 11 bases that match TRBD2. CDR1 SGHVS and CDR2 FQNEAQ come from the germline V gene. This CDR3 spans 15 amino acids. The junction had 1 base not matched to a gene; V was cut back by 1 base and J by 6 bases. DNA of the CDR3: TGTGCCAGCAGCTTAGGGACTAGCGGGCCCGGGGAGCTGTTTTTT. As protein: CASSLGTSGPGELFF.

The chain is built from TRBV11-2 and TRBJ2-5; TRBD2 matches at 7 bases. Germline V CDR1 and CDR2: SGHAT, FQNNGV. This CDR3 comprises 14 residues. Trimming at V came to 3 bases and at J to 5 bases, leaving 6 bases not matched to a gene. The CDR3 DNA reads as TGTGCCAGCAGCTTGTCCGGGGGGTACGAGACCCAGTACTTC. It translates to CASSLSGGYETQYF.

The chain combines TRBV6-6 with TRBJ2-1; 11 bases agree with TRBD2. CDR1 is MNHNY and CDR2 is SVGAGI in the germline V gene (reference sequence). J gave up 5 bases and V 5 bases, and 8 bases lay outside the gene matches. The CDR3 has 16 residues. CDR3 in amino acids: CASSPPGLADHNEQFF. CDR3 nucleotide sequence: TGTGCCAGCAGTCCCCCGGGACTAGCGGACCACAATGAGCAGTTCTTC.